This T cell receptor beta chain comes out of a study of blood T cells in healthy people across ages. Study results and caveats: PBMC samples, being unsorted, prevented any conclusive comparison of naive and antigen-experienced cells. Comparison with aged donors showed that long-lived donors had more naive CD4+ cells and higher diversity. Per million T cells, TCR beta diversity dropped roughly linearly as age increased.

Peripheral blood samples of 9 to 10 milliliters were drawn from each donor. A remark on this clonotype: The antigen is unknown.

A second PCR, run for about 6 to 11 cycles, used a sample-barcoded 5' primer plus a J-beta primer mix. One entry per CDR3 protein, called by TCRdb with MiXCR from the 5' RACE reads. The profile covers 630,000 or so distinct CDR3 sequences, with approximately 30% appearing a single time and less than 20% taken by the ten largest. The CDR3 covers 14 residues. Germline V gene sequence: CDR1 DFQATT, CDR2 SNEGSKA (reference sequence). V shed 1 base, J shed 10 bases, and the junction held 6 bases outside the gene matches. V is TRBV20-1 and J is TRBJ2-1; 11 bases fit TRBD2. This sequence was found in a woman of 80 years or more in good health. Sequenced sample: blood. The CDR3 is CSARGLAGGGEQFF. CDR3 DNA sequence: TGCAGTGCTAGAGGTCTAGCGGGAGGCGGGGAGCAGTTCTTC.